This T cell receptor (beta chain) was observed in a study of breast tumors, draining lymph nodes, adjacent tissues. The study's findings and limits: Compared with lymph nodes, tumors were less diverse; compared with nontumor tissue, more.

The V and J ends lost 4 bases and 7 bases respectively, with 21 bases between them. Germline values: CDR1 SGHRS, CDR2 YFSETQ. CDR3 length: 15 residues. This clonotype appeared many times. Its antigen is not identified. MiXCR, applied by TCRdb to the multiplex PCR reads, yields one record per CDR3 protein. The data show about 230,000 distinct CDR3 sequences, 32% seen once. The lymph nodes were axillary draining lymph nodes from breast cancer patients. V gene TRBV5-1 combines with J gene TRBJ2-7, with D perhaps matching TRBD1 or TRBD2 (6 bases each). The source is a female donor with breast cancer. Some clones in this sample may be carry-over from other donors' samples. The source material was axillary lymph node tissue. This CDR3 is CASSPTRGLLGEQYF. The CDR3 coding sequence is TGCGCCAGCAGCCCTACCAGGGGACTTCTTGGGGAGCAGTACTTC.